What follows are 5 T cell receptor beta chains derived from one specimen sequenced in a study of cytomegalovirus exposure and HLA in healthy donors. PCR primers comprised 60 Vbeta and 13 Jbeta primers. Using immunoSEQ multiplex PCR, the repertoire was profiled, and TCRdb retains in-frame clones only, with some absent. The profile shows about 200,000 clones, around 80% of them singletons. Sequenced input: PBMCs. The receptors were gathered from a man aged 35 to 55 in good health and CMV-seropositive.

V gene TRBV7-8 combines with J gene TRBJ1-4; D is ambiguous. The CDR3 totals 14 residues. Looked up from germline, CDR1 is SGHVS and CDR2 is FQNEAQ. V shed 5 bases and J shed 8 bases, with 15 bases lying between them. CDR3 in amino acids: CASSPAVSQEKLFF. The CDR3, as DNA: TGTGCCAGCAGCCCCGCCGTGTCCCAGGAAAAACTGTTTTTT.

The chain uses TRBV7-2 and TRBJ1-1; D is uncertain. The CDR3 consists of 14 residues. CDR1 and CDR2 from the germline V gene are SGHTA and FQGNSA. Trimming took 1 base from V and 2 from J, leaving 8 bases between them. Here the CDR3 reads CASSLGPSNTEAFF. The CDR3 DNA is TGTGCCAGCAGCTTAGGGCCAAGTAACACTGAAGCTTTCTTT.

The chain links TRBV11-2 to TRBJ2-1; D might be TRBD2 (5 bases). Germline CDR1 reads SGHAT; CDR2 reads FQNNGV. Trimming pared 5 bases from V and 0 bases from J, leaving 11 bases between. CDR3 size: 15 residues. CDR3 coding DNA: TGTGCCAGCAGCGTGAGCGGCATCTCCTACAATGAGCAGTTCTTC. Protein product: CASSVSGISYNEQFF.

The CDR3 DNA is TGTGCCAGCAGCTCCGACAGGGGGAGCACTGAAGCTTTCTTT. Translating gives CASSSDRGSTEAFF. The chain carries TRBV11-2 and TRBJ1-1; 9 bases are shared with TRBD1. The CDR3 is 14 amino acids. CDR1 and CDR2 (germline): SGHAT, FQNNGV. With 4 bases clipped from V and 4 bases from J, the junction kept 4 bases outside the gene matches. The full variable domain, rest sourced from reference TRBV11-2 and TRBJ1-1, is EAGVAQSPRYKIIEKRQSVAFWCNPISGHATLYWYQQILGQGPKLLIQFQNNGVVDDSQLPKDRFSAERLKGVDSTLKIQPAKLEDSAVYLCASSSDRGSTEAFFGQGTRLTVV.

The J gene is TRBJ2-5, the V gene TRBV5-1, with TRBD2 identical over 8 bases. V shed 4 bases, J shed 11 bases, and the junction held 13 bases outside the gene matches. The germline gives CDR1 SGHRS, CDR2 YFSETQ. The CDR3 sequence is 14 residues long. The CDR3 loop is CASSLRAGDGEQYF. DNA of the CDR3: TGCGCCAGCAGCCTACGAGCGGGAGATGGTGAGCAGTACTTC.